Following are 21 T cell receptor beta chains from one sample sequenced in a study of T cells after yellow fever vaccination. TCRdb fed the 5' RACE reads into MiXCR, producing one record per CDR3 protein. The profile shows some 320,000 distinct CDR3 sequences, around 9.3% of them singletons. Sequenced here: CD4+ T cells sorted from PBMCs, sampled 5 days after the yellow fever booster vaccination. Every receptor here comes from a man between 18 and 35 years old who received the YFV17D yellow fever vaccine.

This clonotype was seen a handful of times. The chain joins TRBV7-3 to TRBJ2-2, with TRBD2 matching 15 bases. The CDR3 contains 20 residues. Germline V CDR1 and CDR2: SGHTA, FQGTGA. V gave up 4 bases and J gave up 0 bases; unmatched junction bases: 9. This CDR3 is CASSSKPGTSGGTNTGELFF. The CDR3 region has the DNA TGTGCCAGCAGCTCTAAACCGGGGACTAGCGGGGGGACGAACACCGGGGAGCTGTTTTTT.

This clonotype was observed a handful of times. The gene calls are TRBV7-2 and TRBJ1-5; the match to TRBD1 covers 7 bases. The germline gives CDR1 SGHTA, CDR2 FQGNSA. The CDR3 covers 14 residues. Germline trimming cut 5 bases from V and 10 bases from J; bases unmatched to any gene: 11. CDR3 coding DNA: TGTGCCAGCAGCCAGGGGGGGTTTGGATCACCCCAGCATTTT. As protein: CASSQGGFGSPQHF.

This clonotype turned up a few times. The chain combines TRBV29-1 with TRBJ2-6; no firm D call. The CDR3 has 13 residues. In germline, CDR1 is SQVTM, CDR2 ANQGSEA. V dropped 4 bases and J dropped 0 bases, with 4 bases sitting between them. CDR3 sequence reads: CSVVSSGANVLTF. In DNA form, the CDR3 reads TGCAGCGTTGTGAGCTCTGGGGCCAACGTCCTGACTTTC.

The V call is TRBV7-2, the J call TRBJ2-6; D is ambiguous. V lost 5 bases and J lost 0, with 20 bases in between. This CDR3 spans 19 amino acids. Germline values: CDR1 SGHTA, CDR2 FQGNSA. Here the CDR3 DNA reads TGTGCCAGCAGCCATGTGGCCCCCAGCCTGGGCTCTGGGGCCAACGTCCTGACTTTC. Translation: CASSHVAPSLGSGANVLTF. Full variable domain (outside the CDR3, taken from reference TRBV7-2 and TRBJ2-6): GAGVSQSPSNKVTEKGKDVELRCDPISGHTALYWYRQSLGQGLEFLIYFQGNSAPDKSGLPSDRFSAERTGGSVSTLTIQRTQQEDSAVYLCASSHVAPSLGSGANVLTFGAGSRLTVL.

This clonotype has just a few counts. V and J are TRBV4-2 and TRBJ2-2; D assignment may be TRBD1 or TRBD2 (5 bases each). This CDR3 has 16 amino acids. V lost 6 bases and J lost 1, with 15 bases in between. CDR1 is LGHNA, CDR2 YNFKEQ, per germline. The CDR3 protein is CASRRGLGENTGELFF. The DNA for the CDR3 is TGTGCCAGCAGAAGGGGCTTGGGGGAGAACACCGGGGAGCTGTTTTTT.

This clonotype was counted at least ten times. V gene TRBV4-3 combines with J gene TRBJ1-1, with unresolved D. The CDR3 sequence is 14 residues long. Germline V lookup: CDR1 LGHNA, CDR2 YSLEER. V dropped 0 bases and J dropped 1 base, with 6 bases sitting between them. DNA for the CDR3: TGCGCCAGCAGCCAAGAGCAGAAGAACACTGAAGCTTTCTTT. It specifies CASSQEQKNTEAFF.

This clonotype has at least ten counts. The rearrangement links TRBV5-5 to TRBJ2-1; TRBD2 agrees at 11 bases. The CDR3 contains 17 residues. V shed 4 bases and J 6 bases; nucleotides not matched to a gene: 12. CDR1 and CDR2 (germline): SGHKS, YYEKEE (reference sequence). The CDR3, as DNA: TGTGCCAGCAGCACCAAAACGACTAGCGGGGTAGCCAATGAGCAGTTCTTC. Translation: CASSTKTTSGVANEQFF.

This chain connects TRBV10-3 to TRBJ2-7, with D possibly TRBD1 on 6 matching bases. CDR3 length: 13 amino acids. The V gene's germline CDR1 is ENHRY and CDR2 SYGVKD. Between the trimmed V and J ends, which lost 4 bases and 6 bases, there was a span of 13 bases. The CDR3 DNA follows: TGTGCCATCAGTGGGACAGAACGGGGCGAGCAGTACGTC. Its translation is CAISGTERGEQYV.

This clonotype showed up many times. This chain links TRBV4-3 with TRBJ1-1; D call uncertain. Germline CDR1 and CDR2: LGHNA and YSLEER. The length of the CDR3 is 13 residues. The germline V and J ends were trimmed by 2 bases and 4 bases, with 8 bases remaining between them. The CDR3 protein is CASSQYPATEAFF. The CDR3 DNA reads TGCGCCAGCAGCCAATACCCAGCCACTGAAGCTTTCTTT.

This rearrangement joins TRBV7-9 to TRBJ1-4, with D tentatively TRBD1 (5 bases). V shed 4 bases and J shed 7 bases, with 7 bases lying between them. The CDR3 runs to 12 residues. The germline V gene encodes CDR1 SEHNR and CDR2 FQNEAQ (reference sequence). The CDR3 is CASSSRGEKLFF. In nucleotides, the CDR3 is TGTGCCAGCAGCTCGAGGGGTGAAAAACTGTTTTTT.

The chain employs TRBV10-1 and TRBJ2-7; D is undetermined. Germline CDR1 reads WNHNN; CDR2 reads SYGVQD (reference sequence). Trimming pared 6 bases from V and 6 bases from J, leaving 12 bases between. CDR3 size: 12 residues. CDR3 residues: CASSIGSSEQYF. CDR3 nucleotides: TGCGCCAGCAGCATAGGATCTTCCGAGCAGTACTTC.

J is TRBJ2-1 and V is TRBV20-1; 9 bases match TRBD2. The CDR3 consists of 16 residues. The V gene's germline CDR1 is DFQATT and CDR2 SNEGSKA (reference sequence). After removal of 1 base from V and 7 bases from J, the junction contained 11 bases not matched to a gene. CDR3 DNA sequence: TGCAGTGCTAGAGTTGGCGGGGGGGCCTTAGTAAATGAGCAGTTCTTC. Encoded protein: CSARVGGGALVNEQFF.

This clonotype turned up a few times. The chain is built from TRBV6-1 and TRBJ1-5; D unclear. Germline V gene lookup returns CDR1 MNHNS and CDR2 SASEGT. There are 14 residues in the CDR3. V lost 3 bases, J lost 1 base, and 7 bases lay in between. For the CDR3, the DNA is TGTGCCAGCAGTGATGGCTGGAGCAATCAGCCCCAGCATTTT. Translation gives CASSDGWSNQPQHF.

This clonotype was found a few times. V gene TRBV19 combines with J gene TRBJ2-1, with 9 bases lining up with TRBD2. V was pared by 7 bases and J by 7 bases, with 8 bases of the junction left unmatched. The CDR3 contains 14 residues. Germline V gene lookup returns CDR1 LNHDA and CDR2 SQIVND (reference sequence). DNA of the CDR3: TGTGCCAGTACCCCACAGCGGGGGGCAAATGAGCAGTTCTTC. It is translated as CASTPQRGANEQFF.

This chain connects TRBV5-1 to TRBJ2-5; no definite D call. This CDR3 has 17 residues. Germline CDR1 reads SGHRS; CDR2 reads YFSETQ. V lost 1 base, J lost 2 bases, and 18 bases lay in between. The CDR3 is CASSLPANSRLQETQYF. CDR3 in DNA: TGCGCCAGCAGCTTGCCCGCAAATAGCCGGCTTCAAGAGACCCAGTACTTC.

This clonotype was seen a handful of times. V usage is TRBV6-1 and J usage is TRBJ2-7; D remains unclear. The ends were cut back, 6 bases at V and 1 base at J, with 13 bases in the middle. The germline CDR1 and CDR2 sequences are MNHNS and SASEGT. This CDR3 region has 14 residues. In DNA form, the CDR3 reads TGTGCCAGCAGCCATCCGGGCCGTTCCTACGAGCAGTACGTC. It translates to CASSHPGRSYEQYV.

This clonotype turned up a few times. The chain has TRBV21-1 and TRBJ2-7; TRBD1, the table's D call, was not compared with the DNA. TRBV21-1 is classified as a pseudogene. The CDR3 consists of 16 residues. CDR3 in DNA: TGTGCCAGCAGCAAAGCGCTTGGGGACAGGGCGCACGAGCAGTACGTC. It specifies CASSKALGDRAHEQYV.

V and J are TRBV7-9 and TRBJ1-5; 7 bases line up with TRBD1. J gave up 4 bases and V 5 bases, and 11 bases lay outside the gene matches. This CDR3 comprises 16 residues. Germline values: CDR1 SEHNR, CDR2 FQNEAQ (reference sequence). CDR3 nucleotide sequence: TGTGCCAGCAGCAGCACCGAGGGGGCCTTAAATCAGCCCCAGCATTTT. Translating gives CASSSTEGALNQPQHF. The whole variable domain, remainder taken from reference TRBV7-9 and TRBJ1-5, is DTGVSQNPRHKITKRGQNVTFRCDPISEHNRLYWYRQTLGQGPEFLTYFQNEAQLEKSRLLSDRFSAERPKGSFSTLEIQRTEQGDSAMYLCASSSTEGALNQPQHFGDGTRLSIL.

This chain joins TRBV6-5 and TRBJ1-1, with a weak D call TRBD1 (5 bases). This CDR3 has 15 amino acids. Germline V gene sequence: CDR1 MNHEY, CDR2 SVGAGI. V was clipped by 0 bases and J by 1 base, with 9 bases between them. The CDR3: CASSYSQGRNTEAFF. CDR3 DNA: TGTGCCAGCAGTTACTCCCAGGGACGGAACACTGAAGCTTTCTTT.

At least ten counts were recorded for this clonotype. The CDR3 region has the DNA TGTGCCATCAGGGCAGTCAACTCCTACGAGCAGTACGTC. This translates into CAIRAVNSYEQYV. The chain has TRBV10-3 and TRBJ2-7; D gene ambiguous. The CDR3 consists of 13 residues. Germline V gene lookup returns CDR1 ENHRY and CDR2 SYGVKD. V lost 6 bases and J 0 bases, leaving 9 bases between the germline ends.

This clonotype was recorded many times. The chain links TRBV6-1 to TRBJ2-7, with 8 bases aligning to TRBD1. V was pared by 8 bases and J by 1 base, with 4 bases of the junction left unmatched. The CDR3 totals 13 residues. CDR1 and CDR2 from the germline V gene are MNHNS and SASEGT. In nucleotides, the CDR3 is TGTGCCAGCCGGGACAGGAGTTCCTACGAGCAGTACTTC. Translating it yields CASRDRSSYEQYF.